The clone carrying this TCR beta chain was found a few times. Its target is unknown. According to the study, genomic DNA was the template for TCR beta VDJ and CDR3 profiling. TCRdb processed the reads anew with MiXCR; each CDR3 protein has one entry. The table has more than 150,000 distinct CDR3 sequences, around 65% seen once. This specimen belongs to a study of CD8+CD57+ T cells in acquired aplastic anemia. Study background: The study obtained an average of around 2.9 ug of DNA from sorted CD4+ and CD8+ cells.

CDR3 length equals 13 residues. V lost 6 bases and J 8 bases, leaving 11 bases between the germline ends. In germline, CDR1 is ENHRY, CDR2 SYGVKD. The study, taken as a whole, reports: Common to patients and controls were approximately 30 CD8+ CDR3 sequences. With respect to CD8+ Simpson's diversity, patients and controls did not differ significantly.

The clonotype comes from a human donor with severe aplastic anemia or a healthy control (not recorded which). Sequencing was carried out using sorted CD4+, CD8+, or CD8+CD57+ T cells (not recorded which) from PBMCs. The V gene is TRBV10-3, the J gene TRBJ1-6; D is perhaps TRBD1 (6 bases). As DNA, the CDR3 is TGTGCCATCAGCGGGGGGCAGGATTCACCCCTCCACTTT. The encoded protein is CAISGGQDSPLHF.